These 30 T cell receptor beta chains were all obtained from the same sample, sequenced in a study of shared clonotypes between healthy human individuals. TCRdb keeps only in-frame clones here, not all; method: immunoSEQ multiplex PCR. Here the sample spans over a million clones, 65% to 80% being singletons. Sequencing was performed on memory CD4+ T cells sorted from blood. As for subset: CD45RA-negative fraction. These receptors were taken from a man between 18 and 29 years old in good health.

This clone was seen just once. The chain uses TRBV30 and TRBJ1-5; 7 bases are shared with TRBD1. Per germline, CDR1 GTSNPN and CDR2 SVGIG (reference sequence). The CDR3 length is 13 residues. V dropped 2 bases and J dropped 7; count of bases not matched to a gene: 5. The DNA of the CDR3 is TGTGCCTGGAGTTCAGGGGGAAGGCAGCCCCAGCATTTT. It is translated as CAWSSGGRQPQHF. The variable domain in full, with the rest retrieved from reference TRBV30 and TRBJ1-5, is SQTIHQWPATLVQPVGSPLSLECTVEGTSNPNLYWYRQAAGRGLQLLFYSVGIGQISSEVPQNLSASRPQDRQFILSSKKLLLSDSGFYLCAWSSGGRQPQHFGDGTRLSIL.

This clone has a handful of counts. This chain links TRBV10-2 with TRBJ2-5, with 8 bases aligning to TRBD2. The CDR3 runs 13 residues. From germline, CDR1 is WSHSY and CDR2 SAAADI. V was pared by 6 bases and J by 5 bases, with 5 bases of the junction left unmatched. Here the CDR3 reads CASRGTRWETQYF. CDR3 sequence (DNA): TGCGCCAGCAGGGGGACTAGATGGGAGACCCAGTACTTC.

This chain links TRBV21-1 with TRBJ1-2. TRBV21-1 is a listed pseudogene. CDR3 length: 14 residues. CDR3 amino acids: CASTHFEVTYGYTF. CDR3 DNA: TGTGCCAGCACCCATTTTGAGGTCACCTATGGCTACACCTTC.

V and J are TRBV2 and TRBJ2-1; 13 bases align to TRBD2. Germline V CDR1 and CDR2: SNHLY, FYNNEI. The CDR3 loop spans 16 amino acids. V gave up 3 bases and J gave up 8 bases; unmatched junction bases: 7. Here the CDR3 DNA reads TGTGCCAGCAGTGATGTCGGGACTAGCGGGAAGTATGAGCAGTTCTTC. Protein: CASSDVGTSGKYEQFF.

Details on this clone: A much larger clone differs from this one at a single base, so this may be a read error. The rearrangement links TRBV6-1 to TRBJ1-5; the match to TRBD1 covers 7 bases. Trimming took 3 bases from V and 4 from J; bases not matched to a gene: 3. Germline V CDR1 and CDR2: MNHNS, SASEGT. The CDR3 loop spans 14 amino acids. The CDR3 DNA sequence: TGTGCCAGCAGTGACCGACAGGGTAATCAGCCCCAGCATTTT. Translation gives CASSDRQGNQPQHF.

The chain is built from TRBV12-2 and TRBJ1-5; no DNA check was done on the table's D call, TRBD1. TRBV12-2 is given as a pseudogene. This CDR3 comprises 15 residues. The CDR3 loop reads CASRFPAGGRQPQHF. The CDR3 DNA follows: TGTGCAAGTCGCTTTCCTGCAGGGGGAAGGCAGCCCCAGCATTTT.

This clone was picked up a small number of times. The rearrangement links TRBV5-1 to TRBJ2-7; 10 bases map to TRBD2. The CDR3 contains 16 residues. Germline V CDR1 and CDR2: SGHRS, YFSETQ. J lost 0 bases, V lost 4 bases, and 7 bases had no gene match. This CDR3 is CASSVSSGGSSYEQYF. The CDR3, as DNA: TGCGCCAGCAGCGTGTCTAGCGGGGGTAGCTCCTACGAGCAGTACTTC.

V usage is TRBV30 and J usage is TRBJ1-1; 7 positions match TRBD1. The germline CDR1 and CDR2 sequences are GTSNPN and SVGIG (reference sequence). The V segment lost 1 base and the J segment 1 base; nucleotides outside the gene matches: 6. The CDR3 contains 15 residues. The CDR3 loop is CAWSGTGGRNTEAFF. CDR3 bases: TGTGCCTGGAGTGGGACAGGAGGGCGGAACACTGAAGCTTTCTTT.

This clone was found a few times. This chain joins TRBV4-3 and TRBJ2-3, with 10 bases identical to TRBD2. V lost 6 bases to trimming and J lost 0 bases; unmatched junction nucleotides: 3. The CDR3 runs 15 residues. CDR1 and CDR2 from the germline V gene are LGHNA and YSLEER. CDR3 region: CASRQTSGSTDTQYF. In DNA, the CDR3 is TGCGCCAGCAGACAGACTAGCGGGAGCACAGATACGCAGTATTTT.

The chain links TRBV6-1 to TRBJ1-1; D gene ambiguous. The CDR3 extends over 13 amino acids. V dropped 3 bases and J dropped 3 bases, with 8 bases sitting between them. In germline, CDR1 is MNHNS, CDR2 SASEGT. The CDR3 DNA is TGTGCCAGCAGTGACGACCAGGACACTGAAGCTTTCTTT. The encoded protein is CASSDDQDTEAFF.

This CDR3 reads CASSLTTGGAYEQYF. The CDR3 DNA follows: TGCGCCAGCAGCTTGACGACAGGGGGTGCCTACGAGCAGTACTTC. The J gene is TRBJ2-7, the V gene TRBV5-1; 9 bases match TRBD1. CDR1 and CDR2 (germline): SGHRS, YFSETQ. The CDR3 covers 15 residues. The V gene end was trimmed by 1 base and the J gene end by 2 bases; junction bases not matched to a gene: 4.

The CDR3 loop reads CASSPRGSYAEQYF. The CDR3 DNA follows: TGTGCCAGCAGTCCCCGAGGGAGCTACGCCGAGCAGTACTTC. V is TRBV6-1 and J is TRBJ2-7; D possibly corresponds to TRBD2 (5 bases). This CDR3 has 14 residues. V lost 5 bases to trimming and J lost 6 bases, with 17 bases between them. CDR1 is MNHNS and CDR2 is SASEGT in the germline V gene.

This clone was detected a few times. The rearrangement joins TRBV28 to TRBJ2-7; 7 bases are a match to TRBD1. The CDR3 sequence is 15 residues long. The trim removed 10 bases at V and 3 bases at J, leaving 15 bases unmatched. Germline assignment: CDR1 MDHEN and CDR2 SYDVKM. DNA of the CDR3: TGTGCCACCGAATTACAGGGGCCTCAAGGCTACGAGCAGTACTTC. This gives the protein CATELQGPQGYEQYF.

This clone showed up just a few times. The chain uses TRBV5-6 and TRBJ1-3; D is unresolved. The CDR3 runs to 13 residues. V was trimmed by 3 bases and J by 0 bases, leaving 4 bases between them. Germline V gene data show CDR1 as SGHDT and CDR2 as YYEEEE. For the CDR3, the DNA is TGTGCCAGCAGCTCATACTCTGGAAACACCATATATTTT. Amino acids: CASSSYSGNTIYF.

V is TRBV29-1 and J is TRBJ2-3; possibly TRBD1 for D (6 bases). The CDR3 spans 13 residues. CDR1 is SQVTM, CDR2 ANQGSEA, per germline. The V end lost 5 bases, the J end lost 0 bases, and 9 bases lay between the germline ends. The DNA for the CDR3 is TGCAGCGTTAGGACAGCTAGCACAGATACGCAGTATTTT. This gives the protein CSVRTASTDTQYF.

This clone was found once. The chain links TRBV9 to TRBJ2-1, with D unclear. Germline CDR1 is SGDLS and CDR2 is YYNGEE. Trimming took 0 bases from V and 10 from J, leaving 17 bases between them. This CDR3 region has 15 residues. CDR3 region: CASSVEGSSRSEQFF. The CDR3 coding sequence is TGTGCCAGCAGCGTAGAGGGTAGTAGTAGGTCCGAGCAGTTCTTC.

The chain is built from TRBV5-1 and TRBJ2-7; D gene unclear. There are 12 residues in the CDR3. Trimming shortened V by 2 bases and J by 6 bases, and 9 bases separated the two germline ends. The V gene's germline CDR1 is SGHRS and CDR2 YFSETQ. In DNA form, the CDR3 reads TGCGCCAGCAGCTTATCTGGTGTCGAGCAGTACTTC. Translated: CASSLSGVEQYF.

The V gene is TRBV13, the J gene TRBJ2-5, with 9 positions matching TRBD2. The germline gives CDR1 PRHDT, CDR2 FYEKMQ (reference sequence). This CDR3 is 17 amino acids long. The trim removed 4 bases at V and 3 bases at J, leaving 12 bases unmatched. CDR3 DNA: TGTGCCAGCAGCTCGGTAGATAGCGGGGGAATCGAAGAGACCCAGTACTTC. Its translation is CASSSVDSGGIEETQYF.

The rearrangement joins TRBV7-2 to TRBJ2-1; possible D gene TRBD2, 6 bases. The CDR3 contains 14 residues. The ends were cut back, 5 bases at V and 5 bases at J, with 13 bases in the middle. CDR1 is SGHTA, CDR2 FQGNSA, per germline. As DNA, the CDR3 is TGTGCCAGCAGCCCGCCGGGACTGAACAATGAGCAGTTCTTC. This codes for CASSPPGLNNEQFF.

The rearrangement joins TRBV4-1 to TRBJ1-2; D is uncertain. In germline, CDR1 is MGHRA, CDR2 YSYEKL. This CDR3 region has 18 residues. The V end was cut by 4 bases, the J end by 4 bases, with 25 bases between. In DNA, the CDR3 is TGCGCCAGCAGCCCACAGTGGGTCGGTGGAGGGCTTGCCTATGGCTACACCTTC. This translates into CASSPQWVGGGLAYGYTF.

J is TRBJ2-1 and V is TRBV4-1; the match to TRBD2 covers 11 bases. The ends lost 2 bases at V and 6 bases at J; junction bases unmatched: 3. The CDR3 covers 15 residues. Germline CDR1 is MGHRA and CDR2 is YSYEKL. In DNA, the CDR3 is TGCGCCAGCAGCCAACTGGGACTAGCGGCCAATGAGCAGTTCTTC. Protein: CASSQLGLAANEQFF.

The chain couples TRBV11-2 to TRBJ1-2, with no clear D. This CDR3 contains 14 residues. Germline V gives CDR1 SGHAT, CDR2 FQNNGV. The V end lost 0 bases, the J end lost 4 bases, and 9 bases lay between the germline ends. CDR3 residues: CASSLERSGYGYTF. Written as DNA, the CDR3 is TGTGCCAGCAGCTTAGAACGGAGTGGCTATGGCTACACCTTC.

The chain employs TRBV14 and TRBJ2-5; a possible D gene is TRBD1 (5 bases). Germline CDR1 SGHDN, CDR2 FVKESK. Trimming took 5 bases from V and 11 from J, leaving 12 bases between them. The CDR3 totals 11 residues. The CDR3, as DNA: TGTGCCAGCAGCTTCAGGGCAGAGCAGTACTTC. Translated: CASSFRAEQYF.

This chain links TRBV7-2 with TRBJ2-4; 7 bases align to TRBD2. V was clipped by 5 bases and J by 8 bases; unmatched bases: 6. The CDR3 totals 13 residues. The germline gives CDR1 SGHTA, CDR2 FQGNSA. For the CDR3, the DNA is TGTGCCAGCAGCGTGGGACTACAGGACATTCAGTACTTC. Its translation is CASSVGLQDIQYF.

The chain recombines TRBV10-3 with TRBJ1-6; TRBD1 agrees at 7 bases. This CDR3 is built from 14 residues. V shed 6 bases, J shed 5 bases, and the junction held 4 bases outside the gene matches. In germline, CDR1 is ENHRY, CDR2 SYGVKD. DNA of the CDR3: TGTGCCATCAGGCCCGGGACAGATAATTCACCCCTCCACTTT. It codes for CAIRPGTDNSPLHF.

This chain joins TRBV11-2 and TRBJ1-2; no firm D call. V lost 8 bases, J lost 8 bases, and 6 bases lay in between. This CDR3 is 9 amino acids long. The V gene's germline CDR1 is SGHAT and CDR2 FQNNGV. CDR3 residues: CASWRGYTF. The CDR3 region has the DNA TGTGCCAGCTGGCGGGGCTACACCTTC.

This clone occurred a few times. The rearrangement joins TRBV5-1 to TRBJ2-3; D is possibly TRBD2 (5 bases). CDR3 length: 16 residues. V was shortened by 0 bases and J by 5 bases, with 16 bases between the two germline ends. Per germline, CDR1 SGHRS and CDR2 YFSETQ. The CDR3 region has the DNA TGCGCCAGCAGCTTGGACGGGGTGGCGGCGGTAGATACGCAGTATTTT. This translates into CASSLDGVAAVDTQYF.

This clone was seen a handful of times. V is TRBV4-1 and J is TRBJ2-4; 12 bases agree with TRBD2. J gave up 6 bases and V 6 bases, and 9 bases lay outside the gene matches. This CDR3 is built from 16 residues. Germline loops: CDR1 MGHRA, CDR2 YSYEKL. The CDR3 DNA reads as TGCGCCAGCAGTCTTACTAGCGGGGGGCAAATAAACATTCAGTACTTC. Translation gives CASSLTSGGQINIQYF.

The chain couples TRBV7-9 to TRBJ2-2; TRBD1 agrees at 9 bases. Germline CDR1 and CDR2: SEHNR and FQNEAQ (reference sequence). V gave up 5 bases and J gave up 4 bases; unmatched junction bases: 11. The CDR3 consists of 17 residues. The CDR3 coding sequence is TGTGCCAGCAGCCACGGGGACAGGGTAACGGGCACCGGGGAGCTGTTTTTT. Translating it yields CASSHGDRVTGTGELFF.

The sample holds many counts of this clone. This chain uses TRBV27 with TRBJ2-5, with 13 bases matching TRBD2. This CDR3 region has 17 residues. With V trimmed by 3 bases and J by 5 bases, 9 bases remained unmatched. The germline V gene has CDR1 MNHEY and CDR2 SMNVEV (reference sequence). The CDR3 protein is CASSLRGLAGEAETQYF. The CDR3 nucleotides read TGTGCCAGCAGTTTGCGCGGACTAGCGGGGGAGGCGGAGACCCAGTACTTC.